This T cell receptor (beta chain) was sequenced for a study of Graves' ophthalmopathy and Graves' hyperthyroidism. From RNA, the CDR3 regions of TCR beta chains were amplified and sequenced. An initial RT-PCR round employing HTBI primers preceded a second-round multiplex PCR. From the multiplex PCR reads, TCRdb called clonotypes with MiXCR, one entry per CDR3 protein. The repertoire holds over 500,000 distinct CDR3 sequences, with about 20% as singletons. Overall study findings and caveats: In predicting ophthalmopathy progression, the model reached about 69% sensitivity and around 72% specificity.

This clonotype was seen once. What it recognizes is unknown. The receptor was isolated from a woman between 18 and 29 years old with stable Graves' hyperthyroidism. Some clones in this sample may be carry-over from other donors' samples. The sequenced sample consisted of peripheral blood.

The CDR3 DNA is TGTGCCAGCAGCGGTACGGGACAGATGATCTTGAATTCACCCCTCCACTTT. Amino acids: CASSGTGQMILNSPLHF. This chain joins TRBV6-1 and TRBJ1-6, with TRBD1 matching over 7 bases. The ends lost 6 bases at V and 7 bases at J; junction bases unmatched: 15. CDR3 length: 17 residues. Germline V lookup: CDR1 MNHNS, CDR2 SASEGT.